This TCR beta chain was recovered during a study of low-dose radiotherapy and immunotherapy resistance in tumors. Per germline, CDR1 DFQATT and CDR2 SNEGSKA (reference sequence). This CDR3 comprises 13 residues. V was trimmed by 5 bases and J by 2 bases, leaving 13 bases between them. TCRs were put through around 20 PCR cycles of amplification with Phusion. A constant-region primer and the V-primer adapter served as the primer pair. In vitro transcription served to amplify the isolated mRNA. TCRdb ran MiXCR on the reads and lists one entry per CDR3 protein. This table holds roughly 46,000 distinct CDR3 sequences, about 11% found once. The time point here: before trial treatment.

V and J are TRBV20-1 and TRBJ2-7, with TRBD2 as a possible D gene (5 bases). The sequencing here drew on PBMCs, taken before treatment. The source is a female donor with ovarian cancer. The CDR3 DNA is TGCAGTGCTCGAACGGAGGTCCCCTACGAGCAGTACTTC. This gives the protein CSARTEVPYEQYF.